These T cell receptor beta chains were read from a single sample in a study of shared clonotypes between healthy human individuals. Profiling relied on immunoSEQ multiplex PCR, and the TCRdb table lists in-frame clones only, not all of them. The repertoire has about 2 million clones, around 95% of them found once; the top ten carry more than 0.1%. Material: naive CD4+ T cells sorted from blood. Every receptor here comes from a man aged 18 to 29 in good health. Each CDR3 is given with its conserved first and last residue. The order of the fields is V gene, J gene, CDR3 length, D gene, clone size, CDR3 protein, CDR3 DNA. D genes are given only for firm matches. The size of a clone is reported for some rows only, either as once, few or many, or as a class for expanded clones.

TRBV6-6	TRBJ1-4	14	.	once	CASRVGGEGEKLFF	TGTGCCAGCAGGGTGGGAGGAGAGGGTGAAAAACTGTTTTTT
TRBV6-4	TRBJ2-2	14	.	.	CASRIGGNTGELFF	TGTGCCAGCAGGATAGGAGGGAACACCGGGGAGCTGTTTTTT
TRBV2	TRBJ1-2	12	.	.	CASSVGSYGYTF	TGTGCCAGCAGTGTAGGCAGCTATGGCTACACCTTC
TRBV7-2	TRBJ2-1	16	.	.	CASSPVGRKDYNEQFF	TGTGCCAGCAGCCCCGTCGGGAGAAAGGACTACAATGAGCAGTTCTTC
TRBV5-4	TRBJ1-2	12	.	.	CASSSRQVESTF	TGTGCCAGCAGCTCTCGACAGGTCGAAAGCACCTTC
TRBV7-2	TRBJ2-2	10	.	.	CASSGGELFF	TGTGCCAGCAGTGGTGGGGAGCTGTTTTTT
TRBV10-1	TRBJ1-6	13	.	few	CASTSSNNSPLHF	TGCGCCAGCACAAGCAGCAATAATTCACCCCTCCACTTT
TRBV6-1	TRBJ2-1	15	TRBD1	.	CATQDREGPYNEQFF	TGTGCCACCCAGGACAGGGAAGGGCCCTACAATGAGCAGTTCTTC
TRBV4-2	TRBJ1-6	17	TRBD1	once	CASRLQGGNSYNSPLHF	TGTGCCAGCAGACTTCAGGGGGGGAACTCCTATAATTCACCCCTCCACTTT
TRBV18	TRBJ2-2	15	.	.	CASSPLALNTGELFF	TGTGCCAGCTCACCGCTGGCGTTAAACACCGGGGAGCTGTTTTTT
TRBV6-6	TRBJ2-5	13	.	.	CASSYTDQETQYF	TGTGCCAGCAGTTACACGGACCAAGAGACCCAGTACTTC
TRBV5-1	TRBJ2-7	15	TRBD1	.	CASSLGGDQSYEQYF	TGCGCCAGCAGCTTAGGGGGCGATCAGTCCTACGAGCAGTACTTC
TRBV5-1	TRBJ2-7	13	TRBD1	.	CASRQGDGYEQYF	TGCGCCAGCAGACAGGGGGATGGCTACGAGCAGTACTTC
TRBV2	TRBJ2-5	11	.	.	CASSLAETQYF	TGTGCCAGCAGCCTTGCGGAGACCCAGTACTTC
TRBV4-3	TRBJ2-2	15	TRBD1	.	CASSHEDRDRRELFF	TGCGCCAGCAGCCACGAGGACAGGGACCGCCGGGAACTGTTTTTT
TRBV10-3	TRBJ2-7	11	.	few	CAISGGREQYF	TGTGCCATCAGTGGGGGGCGCGAGCAGTACTTC
TRBV11-2	TRBJ1-3	15	TRBD1	.	CASSPRQGGGNTIYF	TGTGCCAGCAGCCCCCGACAGGGTGGCGGAAACACCATATATTTT
TRBV6-5	TRBJ2-2	16	.	.	CASSYGRFSNTGELFF	TGTGCCAGCAGTTACGGCCGTTTTTCTAACACCGGGGAGCTGTTTTTT
TRBV11-2	TRBJ2-5	16	TRBD2	.	CASSLGASGSWETQYF	TGTGCCAGCAGCTTAGGGGCTAGCGGGAGTTGGGAGACCCAGTACTTC
TRBV28	TRBJ2-5	15	TRBD2	once	CASSPLAGYQETQYF	TGTGCCAGCAGTCCGCTAGCGGGGTACCAAGAGACCCAGTACTTC
TRBV7-9	TRBJ2-3	11	.	.	CASSFTDTQYF	TGTGCCAGCAGCTTCACAGATACGCAGTATTTT
TRBV11-2	TRBJ2-7	12	.	.	CASSLRWGEQYF	TGTGCCAGCAGCTTGAGATGGGGCGAGCAGTACTTC
TRBV18	TRBJ1-3	15	.	.	CASSPFRGPGNTIYF	TGTGCCAGCTCACCATTCCGAGGACCCGGAAACACCATATATTTT
TRBV7-9	TRBJ1-2	15	.	.	CASSSERGGNYGYTF	TGTGCCAGCAGCTCGGAAAGGGGCGGAAACTATGGCTACACCTTC
TRBV27	TRBJ1-1	14	TRBD1	.	CASSSTGSNTEAFF	TGTGCCAGCAGCTCGACAGGGAGTAACACTGAAGCTTTCTTT
TRBV6-5	TRBJ1-3	15	.	.	CASSRGAGAGNTIYF	TGTGCCAGCAGTAGGGGGGCAGGAGCTGGAAACACCATATATTTT
TRBV2	TRBJ1-2	15	.	.	CASKPGPEANYGYTF	TGTGCCAGCAAGCCTGGTCCGGAGGCTAACTATGGCTACACCTTC
TRBV5-1	TRBJ2-4	13	.	.	CASSSGSKNIQYF	TGCGCCAGCAGCTCCGGGTCCAAAAACATTCAGTACTTC
TRBV19	TRBJ2-5	15	TRBD2	.	CASRSGGGEQVTQYF	TGTGCCAGTAGGAGCGGCGGGGGGGAGCAGGTGACCCAGTACTTC
TRBV5-4	TRBJ1-2	13	.	.	CASSLTTDWGYTF	TGTGCCAGCAGCTTGACGACGGACTGGGGCTACACCTTC
TRBV19	TRBJ1-2	14	.	.	CASGWTTANYGYTF	TGTGCCAGCGGCTGGACAACAGCTAACTATGGCTACACCTTC
TRBV2	TRBJ2-7	14	TRBD2	.	CASKQRGEWGEQYF	TGTGCCAGCAAACAGCGGGGGGAATGGGGCGAGCAGTACTTC
TRBV2	TRBJ2-2	15	TRBD2	once	CASRGTSGSSGELFF	TGTGCCAGCAGAGGTACTAGCGGGAGTAGCGGGGAGCTGTTTTTT
TRBV10-3	TRBJ2-7	15	.	.	CAISEFPQGENEQYF	TGTGCCATCAGTGAGTTCCCGCAGGGAGAGAACGAGCAGTACTTC
TRBV10-1	TRBJ2-5	14	.	once	CASSESRGRETQYF	TGCGCCAGCAGTGAGTCGAGGGGAAGAGAGACCCAGTACTTC
TRBV5-1	TRBJ2-5	15	.	few	CASSLGGGRSETQYF	TGCGCCAGCAGCTTGGGCGGGGGCCGATCAGAGACCCAGTACTTC
TRBV6-6	TRBJ1-1	13	.	.	CASESGGKKEAFF	TGTGCCAGCGAGTCGGGAGGTAAGAAAGAAGCTTTCTTT